The 23 T cell receptor beta chains reported below all come from one sample, sequenced in a study of vaccination and CD4 T cells after COVID-19. For these TCRs, the target antigens are not known. The treatment here: approximately 10-day PBMC culture with coronavirus spike peptide pools or control peptides (ViraFEST assay). With the Oncomine TCR Beta short-read assay, DNA from cultured CD4+ T cells was sequenced. MiXCR, run by TCRdb on the PCR reads, gives a single entry per CDR3 protein. This sample has just under 20,000 distinct CDR3 sequences, with more than 45% found just once. Sequencing used CD4+ T cells from blood, cultured in vitro, obtained before SARS-CoV-2 vaccination. These receptors came from a human donor who had recovered from COVID-19.

This clonotype was seen only a few times. The chain employs TRBV2 and TRBJ1-1; 7 nucleotides agree with TRBD1. Germline V gives CDR1 SNHLY, CDR2 FYNNEI. The trim removed 6 bases at V and 1 base at J, leaving 2 bases unmatched. The CDR3 runs 13 residues. This chain's CDR3 is CASRGTENTEAFF. The DNA for the CDR3 is TGTGCCAGCAGGGGGACAGAGAACACTGAAGCTTTCTTT.

This clonotype was seen only once. The chain is built from TRBV6-1 and TRBJ1-2; D gene unclear. Germline CDR1 and CDR2: MNHNS and SASEGT. CDR3 length equals 15 residues. V shed 5 bases and J shed 2 bases, with 15 bases lying between them. This CDR3 is CASSPQGSSNYGYTF. DNA for the CDR3: TGTGCCAGCAGTCCCCAAGGCAGTTCGAACTATGGCTACACCTTC.

The rearrangement uses TRBV7-2 and TRBJ2-7; 7 positions agree with TRBD1. Germline CDR1 reads SGHTA; CDR2 reads FQGNSA. This CDR3 is built from 15 residues. Germline trimming cut 4 bases from V and 5 bases from J; bases unmatched to any gene: 11. The CDR3 region is CASSSNPWTGNEQYF. The CDR3 DNA follows: TGTGCCAGCAGCTCGAACCCGTGGACAGGTAACGAGCAGTACTTC.

This chain uses TRBV7-2 with TRBJ2-1; either TRBD1 or TRBD2 may fit D (5 bases each). Germline V gives CDR1 SGHTA, CDR2 FQGNSA. The CDR3 sequence is 21 residues long. V lost 5 bases and J lost 5, with 34 bases in between. CDR3 loop: CASSPRDPNLNRRLADNEQFF. As DNA, the CDR3 is TGTGCCAGCAGCCCCCGGGACCCAAATCTTAATAGAAGGTTAGCCGACAATGAGCAGTTCTTC.

This sequence joins TRBV5-5 and TRBJ1-1, with D possibly matching TRBD1 (6 bases). The germline V gene has CDR1 SGHKS and CDR2 YYEKEE (reference sequence). The V end was cut by 0 bases, the J end by 1 base, with 10 bases between. This CDR3 has 15 amino acids. The CDR3 loop is CASSLDPGQNTEAFF. The CDR3 DNA reads TGTGCCAGCAGCTTGGATCCGGGACAGAACACTGAAGCTTTCTTT.

With respect to this clonotype: One end of the junction is discordant with germline, which a read error may explain. The chain uses TRBV6-1 and TRBJ1-2, with D tentatively TRBD1 (5 bases). This CDR3 is 15 amino acids long. CDR1 and CDR2 from the germline V gene are MNHNS and SASEGT. CDR3 nucleotides: TGTGCCAGCAGTAAAAATACCGGGACCGCGGTGAATCTGTCCTTC. Translated, it gives CASSKNTGTAVNLSF.

This chain links TRBV27 with TRBJ1-2; D call uncertain. V was pared by 0 bases and J by 1 base, with 6 bases between. The germline gives CDR1 MNHEY, CDR2 SMNVEV (reference sequence). This CDR3 has 14 residues. For the CDR3, the DNA is TGTGCCAGCAGTTTATCTGGAAATAACTATGGCTACACCTTC. Residues: CASSLSGNNYGYTF.

Sample share makes this clonotype medium-sized. The chain couples TRBV27 to TRBJ2-2; no reliable D call. This CDR3 contains 15 residues. V was pared by 3 bases and J by 8 bases, with 16 bases between. Germline CDR1 and CDR2: MNHEY and SMNVEV (reference sequence). Here the CDR3 DNA reads TGTGCCAGCAGTTTCTACCTAGGCCCACCTGGGGAGCTGTTTTTT. Amino acids: CASSFYLGPPGELFF.

The rearrangement joins TRBV7-9 to TRBJ2-5; 15 bases fit TRBD2. V gave up 5 bases and J gave up 2 bases; unmatched junction bases: 3. Germline V gives CDR1 SEHNR, CDR2 FQNEAQ (reference sequence). This CDR3 region has 16 residues. CDR3: CASSHGLAGGQETQYF. Written as DNA, the CDR3 is TGTGCCAGCAGCCACGGACTAGCGGGGGGGCAAGAGACCCAGTACTTC.

This rearrangement joins TRBV7-2 to TRBJ2-7; 7 positions match TRBD2. V was clipped by 3 bases and J by 2 bases; unmatched bases: 4. The CDR3 is 14 residues long. CDR1 SGHTA and CDR2 FQGNSA come from the germline V gene. The CDR3 is CASSFQGGPYEQYF. The CDR3 region has the DNA TGTGCCAGCAGCTTCCAGGGAGGGCCCTACGAGCAGTACTTC. The full variable domain, rest sourced from reference TRBV7-2 and TRBJ2-7, is GAGVSQSPSNKVTEKGKDVELRCDPISGHTALYWYRQSLGQGLEFLIYFQGNSAPDKSGLPSDRFSAERTGGSVSTLTIQRTQQEDSAVYLCASSFQGGPYEQYFGPGTRLTVT.

The chain joins TRBV6-1 to TRBJ2-3; 7 bases are shared with TRBD1. CDR3 length equals 15 residues. V dropped 8 bases and J dropped 4; count of bases not matched to a gene: 12. CDR1 is MNHNS and CDR2 is SASEGT in the germline V gene. Here the CDR3 DNA reads TGTGCCAGCCGAAGGGGGCCGAGGGAAGCAGATACGCAGTATTTT. Translation: CASRRGPREADTQYF.

The CDR3 loop reads CASTGTGFRQPQHF. Here the CDR3 DNA reads TGTGCCAGTACCGGGACAGGGTTTAGGCAGCCCCAGCATTTT. The J gene is TRBJ1-5, the V gene TRBV19, with TRBD1 identical over 9 bases. The CDR3 contains 14 residues. Germline CDR1 is LNHDA and CDR2 is SQIVND (reference sequence). V gave up 7 bases and J gave up 7 bases; unmatched junction bases: 8.

The chain carries TRBV11-3 and TRBJ1-1, with TRBD1 identical over 9 bases. The CDR3 is made up of 15 amino acids. The V gene end was trimmed by 5 bases and the J gene end by 0 bases; junction bases not matched to a gene: 4. CDR1 is SGHNT and CDR2 is YENEEA in the germline V gene. CDR3 sequence reads: CASSPRTGVNTEAFF. The CDR3 DNA reads as TGTGCCAGCAGCCCTAGGACAGGGGTGAACACTGAAGCTTTCTTT.

The chain joins TRBV6-1 to TRBJ1-1; 11 bases line up with TRBD1. Trimming removed 6 bases from V and 7 bases from J; junction bases left unmatched: 7. The CDR3 spans 14 residues. In germline, CDR1 is MNHNS, CDR2 SASEGT. The CDR3 here is CASRPDRGRDEAFF. The CDR3 region has the DNA TGTGCCAGCAGGCCGGACAGGGGGCGGGATGAAGCTTTCTTT.

This clonotype turned up a few times. This chain connects TRBV7-7 to TRBJ2-5; D remains ambiguous. V lost 1 base and J lost 2, with 5 bases in between. The CDR3 covers 13 residues. Germline V gene lookup returns CDR1 SSHAT and CDR2 FNYEAQ (reference sequence). The DNA of the CDR3 is TGTGCCAGCAGCTTAGGGTATCAAGAGACCCAGTACTTC. It specifies CASSLGYQETQYF.

The CDR3 reads CASSGTLTIADYGYTF. The CDR3 coding sequence is TGTGCCAGCAGCGGAACATTAACGATAGCCGACTATGGCTACACCTTC. V gene TRBV5-4 combines with J gene TRBJ1-2; D gene unclear. Between the trimmed V and J ends, which lost 4 bases and 3 bases, there was a span of 19 bases. There are 16 residues in the CDR3. Germline CDR1 SGHNT, CDR2 YYREEE (reference sequence). The whole variable domain, filled in from reference TRBV5-4 and TRBJ1-2, reads ETGVTQSPTHLIKTRGQQVTLRCSSQSGHNTVSWYQQALGQGPQFIFQYYREEENGRGNFPPRFSGLQFPNYSSELNVNALELDDSALYLCASSGTLTIADYGYTFGSGTRLTVV.

This chain uses TRBV4-1 with TRBJ2-3, with 9 bases aligning to TRBD2. The CDR3 is 16 residues long. The V segment lost 1 base and the J segment 3 bases; nucleotides outside the gene matches: 5. Germline assignment: CDR1 MGHRA and CDR2 YSYEKL. This chain's CDR3 is CASSQGGTSSTDTQYF. The CDR3 nucleotides read TGCGCCAGCAGCCAAGGGGGGACTAGCTCGACAGATACGCAGTATTTT.

This rearrangement joins TRBV6-5 to TRBJ2-7; 7 positions match TRBD2. V was clipped by 2 bases and J by 1 base; unmatched bases: 8. The CDR3 contains 16 residues. Germline lookup yields CDR1 MNHEY and CDR2 SVGAGI. In DNA, the CDR3 is TGTGCCAGCAGTTACCCTGGCGGGAGTAGGTCCTACGAGCAGTACTTC. Its protein product is CASSYPGGSRSYEQYF.

The chain carries TRBV7-2 and TRBJ2-7; TRBD1 aligns across 10 bases. V lost 4 bases and J lost 6; bases outside the gene matches: 3. Germline-derived CDR1 and CDR2 are SGHTA and FQGNSA. This CDR3 comprises 13 residues. The DNA for the CDR3 is TGTGCCAGCAGCTCGGGACAGGGGACCGAGCAGTACTTC. Its protein is CASSSGQGTEQYF.

This chain connects TRBV7-2 to TRBJ2-3; 9 nucleotides match TRBD2. The CDR3 spans 15 residues. Looked up from germline, CDR1 is SGHTA and CDR2 is FQGNSA. Trimming at V came to 2 bases and at J to 0 bases, leaving 0 bases not matched to a gene. The CDR3 is CASSLSGGSTDTQYF. The CDR3 nucleotides are TGTGCCAGCAGCTTAAGCGGGGGGAGCACAGATACGCAGTATTTT.

The rearrangement links TRBV15 to TRBJ2-3; D call uncertain. The CDR3 is made up of 15 amino acids. Germline-derived CDR1 and CDR2 are LNHNV and YYDKDF (reference sequence). The V gene lost 0 bases and the J gene lost 4 bases, with 11 bases spanning the gap. CDR3 sequence reads: CATSRDPGSSDTQYF. The CDR3 DNA is TGTGCCACCAGCAGAGATCCAGGTAGTTCAGATACGCAGTATTTT.

The V and J genes are TRBV6-2 or TRBV6-3 and TRBJ1-1; D might be TRBD1 (6 bases). CDR3 size: 13 residues. Trimming stripped 6 bases from V and 3 bases from J, with 11 bases between. Germline CDR1 MNHEY, CDR2 SVGEGT. The CDR3 nucleotides read TGTGCCAGCAGAGGGGGGCGATACACTGAAGCTTTCTTT. This translates into CASRGGRYTEAFF.

This clonotype was seen a few times. The rearrangement uses TRBV6-1 and TRBJ1-1; D possibly corresponds to TRBD1 (5 bases). The length of the CDR3 is 12 residues. V lost 8 bases to trimming and J lost 10 bases, with 17 bases between them. CDR1 is MNHNS, CDR2 SASEGT, per germline. CDR3 nucleotide sequence: TGTGCCAGCCGACCGAGGGGAGGCGGAGCTTTCTTT. The encoded protein is CASRPRGGGAFF.